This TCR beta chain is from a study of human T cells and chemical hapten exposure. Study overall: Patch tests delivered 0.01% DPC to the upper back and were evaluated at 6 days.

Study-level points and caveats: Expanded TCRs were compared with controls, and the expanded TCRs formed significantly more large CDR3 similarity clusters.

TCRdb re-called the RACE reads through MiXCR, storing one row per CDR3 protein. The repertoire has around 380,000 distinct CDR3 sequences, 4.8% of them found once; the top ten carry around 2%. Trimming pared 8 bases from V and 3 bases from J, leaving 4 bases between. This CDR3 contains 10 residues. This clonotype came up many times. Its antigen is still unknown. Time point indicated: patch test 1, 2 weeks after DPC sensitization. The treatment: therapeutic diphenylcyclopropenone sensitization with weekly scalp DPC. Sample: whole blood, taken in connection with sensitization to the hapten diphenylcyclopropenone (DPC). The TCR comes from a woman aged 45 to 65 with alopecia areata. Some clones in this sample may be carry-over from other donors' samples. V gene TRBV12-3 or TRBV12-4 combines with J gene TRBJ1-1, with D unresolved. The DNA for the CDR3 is TGTGCCAGCGGTGACACTGAAGCTTTCTTT. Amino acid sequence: CASGDTEAFF.